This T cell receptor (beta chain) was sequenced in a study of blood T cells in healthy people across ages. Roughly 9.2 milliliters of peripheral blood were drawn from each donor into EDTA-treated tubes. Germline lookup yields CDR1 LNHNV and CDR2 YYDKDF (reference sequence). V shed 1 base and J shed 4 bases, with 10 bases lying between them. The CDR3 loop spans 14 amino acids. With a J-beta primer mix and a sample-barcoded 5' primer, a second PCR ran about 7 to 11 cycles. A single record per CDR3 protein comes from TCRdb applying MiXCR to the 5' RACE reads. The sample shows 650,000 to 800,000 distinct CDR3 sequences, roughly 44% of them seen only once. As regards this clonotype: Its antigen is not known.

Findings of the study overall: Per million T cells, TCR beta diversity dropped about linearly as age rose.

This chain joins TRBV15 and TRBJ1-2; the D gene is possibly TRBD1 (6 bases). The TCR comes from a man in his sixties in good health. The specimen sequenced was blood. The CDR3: CATSRVTGGYGYTF. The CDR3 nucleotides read TGTGCCACCAGCAGAGTGACAGGTGGCTATGGCTACACCTTC.